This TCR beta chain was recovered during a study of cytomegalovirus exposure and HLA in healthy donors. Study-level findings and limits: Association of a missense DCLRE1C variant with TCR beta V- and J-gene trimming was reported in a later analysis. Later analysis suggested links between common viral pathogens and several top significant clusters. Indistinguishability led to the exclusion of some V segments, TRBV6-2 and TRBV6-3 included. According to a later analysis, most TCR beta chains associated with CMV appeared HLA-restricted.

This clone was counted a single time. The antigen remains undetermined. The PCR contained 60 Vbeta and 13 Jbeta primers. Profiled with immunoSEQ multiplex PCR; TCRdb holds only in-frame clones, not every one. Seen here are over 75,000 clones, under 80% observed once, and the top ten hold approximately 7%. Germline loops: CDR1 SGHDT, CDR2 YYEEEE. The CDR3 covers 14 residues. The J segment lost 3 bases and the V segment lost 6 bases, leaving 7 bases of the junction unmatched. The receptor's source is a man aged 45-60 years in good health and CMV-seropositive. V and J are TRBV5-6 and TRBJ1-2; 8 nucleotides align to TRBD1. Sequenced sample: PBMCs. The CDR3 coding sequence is TGTGCCAGCACTCTATTACAGGGGGACTATGGCTACACCTTC. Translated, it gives CASTLLQGDYGYTF.